Listed here is a single TCR beta chain. Its antigen has not been determined. There are no base qualities to consult, and no much larger clone falls within one base. The junction shows trimming of 4 bases on V and 7 bases on J, plus 20 bases between the germline ends. From cysteine to phenylalanine, the CDR3 is 16 amino acids long. This entry keeps only the CDR3 DNA: 48 bases, framed from base 1. Via the germline V gene, CDR1 is LGHNA and CDR2 YSLEER. The data are from a study of T cell responses to AZD1222 COVID-19 vaccine (dated by TCRdb to the early 2020s). Context from the whole study: AZD1222 recipients given second doses at about 4 weeks or at about 12 weeks were pooled, since spike-specific TCR depth and breadth were not found to differ between the two schedules. Trial participants were enrolled into age subgroups of 18-55, 56-69 and 70-plus years, which contained approximately 150, 30 and 60 TCR-sequenced participants, respectively. TCR sequencing was performed for roughly 250 trial participants, of whom about 200 were given two doses of AZD1222 and approximately 25 were given two doses of MenACWY control vaccine.

Broad study findings and their caveats: Spike-specific TCR breadth and depth rose significantly after two AZD1222 doses compared with day 0 and with MenACWY recipients. Because no samples from the day 14 peak response were available, repertoires could be characterized only after the peak T cell response. Conclusions about previously exposed vaccinees are limited because only five to seven AZD1222 recipients were SARS-CoV-2 seropositive at baseline. Reportedly, almost half of the unique spike-specific TCRs recognized epitopes lying outside the regions that are mutated in the B.1.351 and B.1.1.7 variants. The vaccine-associated CD4 TCRs covered the entire spike protein, and the dominant responses fell in regions 160-218 and 743-854. In the small 56-69-year group, the increase in depth fell short of significance, most likely because of low power. Participants were mostly white British, with more females than males. The authors suggested clonal diversity may have been underestimated.

Sample time point, as interpreted from the label and publication: baseline before first vaccination. The vaccinee samples were drawn from two UK trials, COV001 and COV002, one of which was a single-blind randomized controlled phase 2/3 trial testing AZD1222 (ChAdOx1 nCoV-19) in healthy adults. For TCRbeta chain sequencing, PBMC samples were collected from trial participants at day 0 and at day 28 after the second dose. The CDR3 regions of human TCRbeta chains were analyzed by immunosequencing. Processing in the source paper ran as follows. Repertoire TCRs were checked for matches against a reference library of SARS-CoV-2-specific TCRs that had been generated using the MIRA antigen-specificity platform. Breadth meant the fraction of unique TCRs that were SARS-CoV-2-associated, whereas depth meant the fraction of total T cells that were SARS-CoV-2-associated. Each spike-specific TCR was assigned to its reactive spike region and to a CD4 or CD8 class using the MIRA data. Log10-transformed breadth and depth values were compared by one-way ANOVA with Sidak's multiple comparisons tests. Entries here come from immuneACCESS through TCRdb and include only in-frame sequences with V and J called. Some clones fail to appear in such tables; in the studies checked, an unresolved V gene covers under half of the shortfall, and the cause of the remainder is unknown. V and J calls and clone size are given by that table; D and trimming were obtained from the DNA. For this sample there are roughly 100,000 clones; roughly 91% appear just once. The biggest ten clones account for roughly 42% of the sample.

Source: peripheral blood, taken on day 0 of AZD1222 vaccination. The receptor comes from an adult in good health. This receptor chain uses TRBV4-3 and TRBJ2-1; no D segment can be confidently identified. CDR3 region: CASSPSLKTGLNEQFF. The nucleotide sequence reads TGCGCCAGCAGCCCAAGTCTCAAAACGGGTCTAAATGAGCAGTTCTTC.